The 18 T cell receptor beta chains in this list originate from one sample, sequenced in a study of HIV-infected children after antiretroviral therapy interruption. Documented treatment: PENTA 11 planned treatment interruption arm or continuous ART arm. A 3' RACE protocol on RNA, with unique molecular identifiers, produced the TCR library. TCRdb re-called the 3' RACE reads through MiXCR, storing one row per CDR3 protein. This sample has about 89,000 distinct CDR3 sequences; approximately 6.9% occur once, and the top ten carry 0.85% to 1.3%. The specimen comprised CD45RA+ CD4+ T cells from PBMCs, pooled from several time points, sampled from a donor given antiretroviral therapy, either interrupted or continuous. Subset: naive CD4+ CD45RA+ CD45RO- T cells. The receptor set was obtained from a pool of human donors with HIV.

DNA of the CDR3: TGTGCCAGCAGTGAACCGAGGACAGGGAAAGAGACCCAGTACTTC. This codes for CASSEPRTGKETQYF. The chain combines TRBV25-1 with TRBJ2-5; 8 positions match TRBD1. This CDR3 is built from 15 residues. The J segment lost 3 bases and the V segment lost 2 bases, leaving 5 bases of the junction unmatched. Germline assignment: CDR1 MGHDK and CDR2 SYGVNS.

This clonotype was seen a handful of times. J is TRBJ1-2 and V is TRBV7-8, with D possibly matching TRBD1 (6 bases). Between the trimmed V and J ends, which lost 8 bases and 5 bases, there was a span of 21 bases. Per germline, CDR1 SGHVS and CDR2 FQNEAQ. CDR3 size: 15 residues. The CDR3 DNA sequence: TGTGCCAGCGGCACCCCGACAGGATCCGTGTATGGCTACACCTTC. This codes for CASGTPTGSVYGYTF.

This clonotype was found many times. The V gene is TRBV12-3 or TRBV12-4, the J gene TRBJ2-3, with 9 bases aligning to TRBD2. V was pared by 3 bases and J by 4 bases, with 8 bases of the junction left unmatched. This CDR3 has 16 amino acids. The CDR3 is CASSFLASGVPDTQYF. Written as DNA, the CDR3 is TGTGCCAGCAGTTTTTTGGCTAGCGGGGTCCCAGATACGCAGTATTTT.

This clonotype was seen ten or more times. The chain links TRBV6-1 to TRBJ1-6; a weak D match, TRBD1 (5 bases). The CDR3 has 14 amino acids. V was clipped by 6 bases and J by 10 bases, with 16 bases between them. Germline V gene lookup returns CDR1 MNHNS and CDR2 SASEGT. The CDR3 region is CASRGLTRESPLHF. The CDR3 DNA reads TGTGCCAGCAGGGGCCTGACCAGGGAATCACCCCTCCACTTT.

A few counts support this clonotype. The CDR3 loop is CASSPSVQPVYGYTF. The CDR3 bases are TGCGCCAGCAGTCCCTCTGTACAGCCTGTCTATGGCTACACCTTC. The chain combines TRBV10-1 with TRBJ1-2; no clear D gene. V lost 5 bases to trimming and J lost 4 bases, with 17 bases between them. The CDR3 spans 15 residues. Germline V gives CDR1 WNHNN, CDR2 SYGVQD (reference sequence).

This clonotype was detected ten times or more. This rearrangement joins TRBV4-1 to TRBJ1-5, with TRBD1 matching over 8 bases. The ends lost 5 bases at V and 7 bases at J; junction bases unmatched: 22. Per germline, CDR1 MGHRA and CDR2 YSYEKL. The CDR3 spans 19 residues. The CDR3 DNA reads as TGCGCCAGCAGCGAGGCCCCCGTCCGTACAGGGGGTGTTAGGCAGCCCCAGCATTTT. Translation: CASSEAPVRTGGVRQPQHF.

A few counts support this clonotype. The gene calls are TRBV2 and TRBJ1-3; possible D gene TRBD1, 5 bases. Trimming took 6 bases from V and 1 from J, leaving 7 bases between them. The CDR3 is 13 residues long. Looked up from germline, CDR1 is SNHLY and CDR2 is FYNNEI. The DNA for the CDR3 is TGTGCCAGCAGAGGGGATTCTGGAAACACCATATATTTT. It yields the protein CASRGDSGNTIYF.

This rearrangement joins TRBV3-1 to TRBJ2-2, with 7 positions matching TRBD2. With 1 base clipped from V and 5 bases from J, the junction kept 4 bases outside the gene matches. CDR3 length equals 15 residues. In germline, CDR1 is LGHDT, CDR2 YNNKEL (reference sequence). CDR3 in amino acids: CASSQVGGWTGELFF. CDR3 DNA: TGTGCCAGCAGCCAAGTGGGGGGGTGGACCGGGGAGCTGTTTTTT.

The chain couples TRBV12-3 or TRBV12-4 to TRBJ2-4; 7 bases agree with TRBD2. V was clipped by 3 bases and J by 1 base; unmatched bases: 6. CDR3 size: 16 residues. The chain's CDR3 is CASSFRLGGAKNIQYF. Written as DNA, the CDR3 is TGTGCCAGCAGTTTCCGGCTGGGGGGGGCCAAAAACATTCAGTACTTC.

This clonotype has at least ten counts. The chain employs TRBV10-3 and TRBJ2-7; TRBD1 agrees at 10 bases. V lost 11 bases and J lost 7; bases outside the gene matches: 14. This CDR3 comprises 14 residues. CDR1 and CDR2 (germline): ENHRY, SYGVKD. This CDR3 reads CASRAGTGVREQYF. In nucleotides, the CDR3 is TGTGCCTCGCGCGCCGGGACAGGGGTTCGGGAGCAGTACTTC.

This clonotype has ten or more counts. CDR3 DNA sequence: TGTGCCAGCATCCCGCAGGGAGGGACTGAAGCTTTCTTT. The encoded protein is CASIPQGGTEAFF. The chain carries TRBV6-1 and TRBJ1-1, with D maybe TRBD1 (5 bases). The V end lost 7 bases, the J end lost 5 bases, and 14 bases lay between the germline ends. Looked up from germline, CDR1 is MNHNS and CDR2 is SASEGT. This CDR3 is 13 amino acids long.

A few counts support this clonotype. The chain combines TRBV6-6 with TRBJ2-7; D remains unclear. This CDR3 has 13 amino acids. CDR1 and CDR2 (germline): MNHNY, SVGAGI (reference sequence). The ends were cut back, 2 bases at V and 5 bases at J, with 10 bases in the middle. CDR3 in DNA: TGTGCCAGCAGTTACGTTGGCTTCGACGAGCAGTACTTC. It yields the protein CASSYVGFDEQYF.

This clonotype was detected many times. DNA for the CDR3: TGTGCCAGCAGGCCCTCTTTGGGGGGCTACACCTTC. Protein: CASRPSLGGYTF. V usage is TRBV12-3 or TRBV12-4 and J usage is TRBJ1-2; no clear D gene. CDR3 size: 12 residues. Trimming took 6 bases from V and 8 from J, leaving 13 bases between them.

This clonotype has a count of ten or more. This chain uses TRBV12-3 or TRBV12-4 with TRBJ1-2; possible D gene TRBD1, 6 bases. This CDR3 is 22 amino acids long. V was clipped by 3 bases and J by 4 bases, with 36 bases between them. CDR3 sequence reads: CASSFPQVRKKALGGNLYGYTF. The CDR3 DNA reads TGTGCCAGCAGTTTCCCACAAGTCCGAAAAAAAGCATTAGGGGGGAACCTCTATGGCTACACCTTC.

This clonotype was seen repeatedly, ten times or more. The chain has TRBV10-3 and TRBJ2-1; 10 bases map to TRBD2. Germline trimming cut 6 bases from V and 5 bases from J; bases unmatched to any gene: 7. CDR3 length: 15 amino acids. Germline V gene sequence: CDR1 ENHRY, CDR2 SYGVKD. The CDR3 loop reads CAISESSGSNNEQFF. CDR3 in DNA: TGTGCCATCAGCGAATCTAGCGGGAGCAACAATGAGCAGTTCTTC.

This clonotype was found a few times. As DNA, the CDR3 is TGTGCCAGCAGTGATGTGACAGGGCTCTATTTT. The encoded protein is CASSDVTGLYF. This sequence joins TRBV2 and TRBJ1-3; 7 positions agree with TRBD1. Trimming at V came to 3 bases and at J to 16 bases, leaving 6 bases not matched to a gene. There are 11 residues in the CDR3. Germline CDR1 SNHLY, CDR2 FYNNEI.

The chain carries TRBV28 and TRBJ2-7; 9 nucleotides line up with TRBD1. This CDR3 is 14 amino acids long. V lost 8 bases and J lost 6; bases outside the gene matches: 11. Germline assignment: CDR1 MDHEN and CDR2 SYDVKM. The CDR3 loop reads CASVTGGVNPEQYF. DNA for the CDR3: TGTGCCAGCGTAACAGGGGGCGTTAATCCCGAGCAGTACTTC.

This clonotype has a count of ten or more. The V and J genes are TRBV7-3 and TRBJ2-3; D call uncertain. Trimming cost V 1 base and J 0 bases, with 8 bases left between them. Germline V gene data show CDR1 as SGHTA and CDR2 as FQGTGA. The CDR3 sequence is 15 residues long. The CDR3 sequence: CASSLNPGSTDTQYF. CDR3 sequence (DNA): TGTGCCAGCAGCTTAAATCCCGGAAGCACAGATACGCAGTATTTT.